What follows are 10 T cell receptor beta chains derived from one specimen sequenced in a study of blood T cells in healthy people across ages. Next came a second PCR, run for roughly 6 to 11 cycles, which used a sample-barcoded 5' primer along with a J-beta primer mix. One entry per CDR3 protein, called by TCRdb with MiXCR from the 5' RACE reads. The sample contains approximately 730,000 distinct CDR3 sequences, 35% to 45% of which appear only once. The sequenced material came from blood. The receptors were sampled from a woman aged 60 to 75 in good health.

J is TRBJ2-1 and V is TRBV9; 8 bases are a match to TRBD2. Losses at the gene ends were 0 bases for V and 5 bases for J; bases not matched to a gene: 7. Germline CDR1 reads SGDLS; CDR2 reads YYNGEE. The CDR3 loop spans 16 amino acids. The CDR3 here is CASSVEVSGTNNEQFF. The CDR3 DNA follows: TGTGCCAGCAGCGTAGAGGTTAGCGGGACTAACAATGAGCAGTTCTTC.

The rearrangement uses TRBV7-9 and TRBJ1-2, with 7 bases lining up with TRBD1. Trimming took 8 bases from V and 7 from J; bases not matched to a gene: 10. CDR3 length: 13 amino acids. Germline V lookup: CDR1 SEHNR, CDR2 FQNEAQ (reference sequence). The chain's CDR3 is CASAKGAVPGYTF. In DNA, the CDR3 is TGTGCCAGCGCGAAGGGGGCAGTTCCTGGCTACACCTTC.

The chain is built from TRBV4-3 and TRBJ2-4; D assignment may be TRBD1 or TRBD2 (6 bases each). Trimming removed 5 bases from V and 8 bases from J, with 16 bases in between. Germline loops: CDR1 LGHNA, CDR2 YSLEER. The CDR3 is 14 residues long. This chain's CDR3 is CASSYGGVRDIQYF. CDR3 sequence (DNA): TGCGCCAGCAGCTACGGGGGCGTAAGGGACATTCAGTACTTC.

The sample holds a few counts of this clonotype. The rearrangement uses TRBV7-2 and TRBJ2-5, with 7 bases aligning to TRBD2. Near its end, the DNA agrees better with TRBJ2-7, so the J call may be wrong. Germline loops: CDR1 SGHTA, CDR2 FQGNSA. This CDR3 spans 13 amino acids. The CDR3 loop is CASRPGGGDEQYF. DNA for the CDR3: TGTGCCAGCAGGCCAGGTGGGGGGGACGAGCAGTACTTC.

CDR3 nucleotides: TGTGCCAGCAGTGAAGCCGGAGTTGGAAGCACAGATACGCAGTATTTT. The encoded protein is CASSEAGVGSTDTQYF. The V and J genes are TRBV6-1 and TRBJ2-3; no reliable D call. The length of the CDR3 is 16 residues. Between the trimmed V and J ends, which lost 0 bases and 0 bases, there was a span of 10 bases. From germline, CDR1 is MNHNS and CDR2 SASEGT.

CDR3: CASSQKSVAGGYNEQFF. CDR3 sequence (DNA): TGCGCCAGCAGCCAAAAGTCAGTAGCGGGAGGATACAATGAGCAGTTCTTC. The chain uses TRBV4-3 and TRBJ2-1, with 10 bases fitting TRBD2. V lost 2 bases to trimming and J lost 4 bases; unmatched junction nucleotides: 8. Germline V gene data show CDR1 as LGHNA and CDR2 as YSLEER. CDR3 length: 17 amino acids.

This clonotype appeared a few times. This chain links TRBV6-1 with TRBJ2-5, with D perhaps matching TRBD1 (6 bases). The CDR3 totals 13 residues. The V end lost 6 bases, the J end lost 6 bases, and 14 bases lay between the germline ends. The V gene's germline CDR1 is MNHNS and CDR2 SASEGT. The CDR3 region has the DNA TGTGCCAGCAGCCCCGCAGGGGAGAAGACCCAGTACTTC. Protein sequence: CASSPAGEKTQYF.

This clonotype was observed many times. The rearrangement joins TRBV29-1 to TRBJ2-3, with TRBD2 matching over 9 bases. Trimming removed 3 bases from V and 3 bases from J; junction bases left unmatched: 4. CDR3 length equals 14 residues. The germline V gene encodes CDR1 SQVTM and CDR2 ANQGSEA. As DNA, the CDR3 is TGCAGCGTTGACCCAGCGGGAGGAACAGATACGCAGTATTTT. Its translation is CSVDPAGGTDTQYF.

The chain couples TRBV3-1 to TRBJ2-1; 9 bases map to TRBD2. The CDR3 extends over 16 amino acids. Per the germline V gene, CDR1 is LGHDT and CDR2 is YNNKEL (reference sequence). The V segment lost 4 bases and the J segment 4 bases; nucleotides outside the gene matches: 8. CDR3 amino acids: CASSLPVAGAYNEQFF. As DNA, the CDR3 is TGTGCCAGCAGCCTCCCAGTAGCGGGGGCTTACAATGAGCAGTTCTTC.

As regards this clonotype: A much larger clonotype is one base distant, so this may be a read error. The chain is built from TRBV7-3 and TRBJ1-1; TRBD1 matches at 7 bases. The CDR3 length is 13 residues. In germline, CDR1 is SGHTA, CDR2 FQGTGA. V was pared by 8 bases and J by 3 bases, with 6 bases of the junction left unmatched. The CDR3 nucleotides read TGTGCCAGCCCGCGGGACAGCGACACTGAAGCTTTCTTT. This gives the protein CASPRDSDTEAFF.